At least ten counts were recorded for the clone carrying this T cell receptor beta chain. A single record per CDR3 protein comes from TCRdb applying MiXCR to the RT-PCR reads. Of about 570,000 distinct CDR3 sequences listed, around 11% are singletons. Germline V CDR1 and CDR2: SGHRS, YFSETQ. Deletions cut 7 bases from V and 0 bases from J, with 9 bases between. The CDR3 sequence is 13 residues long. The data stem from a study of response to subunit inactivated influenza vaccine. These same records also appear under a second study, on T cells expressing NK-cell markers. As that report states: TCR beta libraries carry UMIs added by 5'RACE template switching. From sorted CD3+CD56+NKG2C+, CD3+CD56+NKG2C- and CD3+CD56-NKG2C+ T cells came the TCR beta repertoires. Several experiments added an anti-gamma-delta TCR antibody to sort only alpha-beta TCR T cells. In several donors, dominant clonotypes made up about 25-65% of CD3+CD56-NKG2C+ cells.

The specimen comprised PBMCs from blood, sampled on the day of vaccination. The chain combines TRBV5-1 with TRBJ2-3, with D uncertain. The source is a man in his fifties or sixties who received an inactivated influenza vaccine. CDR3 region: CASSRQSTDTQYF. In nucleotides, the CDR3 is TGCGCCAGCTCCCGGCAAAGCACAGATACGCAGTATTTT.